What follows is one T cell receptor (beta chain) and its context. Per the study methods: From reference gene primer amplification, estimates of nucleated cell counts were derived. Generated by immunoSEQ multiplex PCR, the TCRdb table keeps only in-frame clones and is missing some. The D gene and trimming were derived from the DNA, and the V and J assignments and clone size from that table. The data show more than 65,000 clones, 75% to 90% seen once. This sample stems from a study of blood T cell repertoires in COVID-19. Across the study: Samples of COVID-19 (acute and convalescent) were obtained from the United States, Italy and Spain. The analysed material was cDNA or gDNA that came from T cells, B-cell-depleted T cells, or PBMCs.

Looked up from germline, CDR1 is SGHDN and CDR2 is FVKESK. The junction had 9 bases not matched to a gene; V was cut back by 4 bases and J by 4 bases. CDR3 length equals 18 residues. The chain joins TRBV14 to TRBJ2-2; 13 bases fit TRBD2. The receptor was isolated from a human donor in a cohort sampled during active COVID-19. Sequenced input: peripheral blood. CDR3 coding DNA: TGTGCCAGCAGCCCCCGGCCGGGACTAGCGGGGATCACCGGGGAGCTGTTTTTT. The encoded protein is CASSPRPGLAGITGELFF.